Listed here are 10 T cell receptor beta chains from one sample, sequenced in a study of OX40 agonist ivuxolimab in advanced cancers. Repertoires were generated with immunoSEQ multiplex PCR, while TCRdb's copy carries only in-frame clones and drops some. The sample consists of 80,000 to 100,000 clones, 90% of them appearing once. This specimen was CD4+ or CD8+ T cells sorted from blood, taken in a trial of the OX40 agonist ivuxolimab. The source is an adult with an advanced solid tumor such as melanoma, head and neck, liver or kidney cancer.

The genes are TRBV6-4 and TRBJ1-1; D perhaps matches TRBD1 (5 bases). This CDR3 region has 14 residues. The V gene lost 6 bases and the J gene lost 7 bases, with 18 bases spanning the gap. The V gene's germline CDR1 is MRHNA and CDR2 SNTAGT. The CDR3 DNA sequence: TGTGCCAGCAGGACAGAACCACTAGCTAATGAAGCTTTCTTT. Translated, it gives CASRTEPLANEAFF.

The gene calls are TRBV6-6 and TRBJ1-2; D might be TRBD1 (6 bases). Germline V gene data show CDR1 as MNHNY and CDR2 as SVGAGI (reference sequence). The CDR3 is made up of 13 amino acids. Trimming removed 1 base at V and 6 bases at J, with 9 bases between. The CDR3 DNA reads as TGTGCCAGCAGTTACTACAGGGCCAATGGCTACACCTTC. It specifies CASSYYRANGYTF.

This clone came up once. V is TRBV5-5 and J is TRBJ1-2, with no clear D. CDR3 size: 14 residues. Germline V CDR1 and CDR2: SGHKS, YYEKEE (reference sequence). Trimming removed 0 bases at V and 2 bases at J, with 8 bases between. In DNA, the CDR3 is TGTGCCAGCAGCTTGGACGTCAGGAACTATGGCTACACCTTC. It codes for CASSLDVRNYGYTF.

In DNA form, the CDR3 reads TGTGCCAGCACCCAAGGAGAGACAGGGGCCTATGGCTACACCTTC. It encodes CASTQGETGAYGYTF. This chain uses TRBV28 with TRBJ1-2, with 8 bases aligning to TRBD1. V shed 7 bases, J shed 4 bases, and the junction held 11 bases outside the gene matches. CDR1 and CDR2 from the germline V gene are MDHEN and SYDVKM. The CDR3 is 15 residues long.

The chain links TRBV20-1 to TRBJ2-7; no clear D. The V end was cut by 1 base, the J end by 6 bases, with 7 bases between. CDR3 length: 11 residues. Germline values: CDR1 DFQATT, CDR2 SNEGSKA (reference sequence). CDR3 amino acids: CSARGRREQYF. The CDR3 DNA follows: TGCAGTGCTAGAGGAAGACGCGAGCAGTACTTC.

This clone was counted a few times. V gene TRBV12-5 combines with J gene TRBJ1-1; D remains ambiguous. Germline CDR1 LGHNT, CDR2 FRNRAP. This CDR3 spans 15 amino acids. Trimming removed 5 bases at V and 2 bases at J, with 15 bases between. This CDR3 is CASGPWRSSNTEAFF. CDR3 nucleotide sequence: TGTGCTAGTGGTCCCTGGCGCAGCTCTAACACTGAAGCTTTCTTT.

This clone appeared a few times. The chain carries TRBV4-3 and TRBJ2-3; 7 bases are shared with TRBD2. CDR3 length: 16 amino acids. V gave up 5 bases and J gave up 0 bases; unmatched junction bases: 8. Germline assignment: CDR1 LGHNA and CDR2 YSLEER. The CDR3 nucleotides are TGCGCCAGCAGCATATTAGCGGGCCTCAGCACAGATACGCAGTATTTT. Protein product: CASSILAGLSTDTQYF.

The rearrangement joins TRBV5-1 to TRBJ1-2; tentative D call: TRBD1 (6 bases). This CDR3 is built from 14 residues. In germline, CDR1 is SGHRS, CDR2 YFSETQ. Between the trimmed V and J ends, which lost 0 bases and 6 bases, there was a span of 12 bases. The CDR3 loop is CASSLGSTGNGYTF. The CDR3 coding sequence is TGCGCCAGCAGCTTGGGCTCTACAGGGAATGGCTACACCTTC.

The J gene is TRBJ2-1, the V gene TRBV7-9, with D perhaps TRBD2 (5 bases). Trimming left V 6 bases short and J 1 base short, with 10 bases between. The CDR3 consists of 14 residues. Germline V CDR1 and CDR2: SEHNR, FQNEAQ (reference sequence). The CDR3 region is CASRFPGSYNEQFF. CDR3 sequence (DNA): TGTGCCAGCAGGTTTCCGGGATCCTACAATGAGCAGTTCTTC. The variable domain in full, with the rest retrieved from reference TRBV7-9 and TRBJ2-1, is DTGVSQNPRHKITKRGQNVTFRCDPISEHNRLYWYRQTLGQGPEFLTYFQNEAQLEKSRLLSDRFSAERPKGSFSTLEIQRTEQGDSAMYLCASRFPGSYNEQFFGPGTRLTVL.

V is TRBV11-3 and J is TRBJ2-2, with 10 bases fitting TRBD2. The CDR3 sequence is 16 residues long. After removal of 5 bases from V and 6 bases from J, the junction contained 9 bases not matched to a gene. Germline V gene sequence: CDR1 SGHNT, CDR2 YENEEA. CDR3 amino acids: CASSPESGRASGELFF. CDR3 in DNA: TGTGCCAGCAGCCCTGAGAGCGGGAGGGCCTCCGGGGAGCTGTTTTTT.